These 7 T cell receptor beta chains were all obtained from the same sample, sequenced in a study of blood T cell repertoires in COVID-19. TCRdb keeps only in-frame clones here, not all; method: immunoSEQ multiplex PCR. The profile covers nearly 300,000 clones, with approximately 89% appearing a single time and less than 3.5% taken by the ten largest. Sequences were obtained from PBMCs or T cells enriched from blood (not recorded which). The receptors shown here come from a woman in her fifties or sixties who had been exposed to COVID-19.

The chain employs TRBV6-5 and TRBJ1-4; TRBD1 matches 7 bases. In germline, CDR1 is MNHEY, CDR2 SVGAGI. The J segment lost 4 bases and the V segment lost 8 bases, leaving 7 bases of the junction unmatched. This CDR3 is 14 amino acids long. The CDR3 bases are TGTGCCAGCCGACCGGGACAGAATAATGAAAAACTGTTTTTT. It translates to CASRPGQNNEKLFF.

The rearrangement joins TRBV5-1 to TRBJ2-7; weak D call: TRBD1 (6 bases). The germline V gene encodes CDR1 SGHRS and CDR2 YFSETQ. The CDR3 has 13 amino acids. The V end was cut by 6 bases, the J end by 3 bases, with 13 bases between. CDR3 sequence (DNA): TGCGCCAGCAACAGGACAGAGCTCTACGAGCAGTACTTC. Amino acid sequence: CASNRTELYEQYF. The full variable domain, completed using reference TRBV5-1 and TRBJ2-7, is KAGVTQTPRYLIKTRGQQVTLSCSPISGHRSVSWYQQTPGQGLQFLFEYFSETQRNKGNFPGRFSGRQFSNSRSEMNVSTLELGDSALYLCASNRTELYEQYFGPGTRLTVT.

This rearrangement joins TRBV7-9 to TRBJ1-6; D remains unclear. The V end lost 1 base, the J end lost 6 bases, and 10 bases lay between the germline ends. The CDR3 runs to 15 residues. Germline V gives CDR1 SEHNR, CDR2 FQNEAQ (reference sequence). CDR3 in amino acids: CASSLVSGRNSPLHF. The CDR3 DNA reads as TGTGCCAGCAGCTTAGTTTCCGGTCGTAATTCACCCCTCCACTTT.

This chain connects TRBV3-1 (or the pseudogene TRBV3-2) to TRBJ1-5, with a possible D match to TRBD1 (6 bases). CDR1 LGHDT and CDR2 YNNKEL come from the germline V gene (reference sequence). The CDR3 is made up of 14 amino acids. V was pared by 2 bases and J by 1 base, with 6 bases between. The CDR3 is CASSQQGSNQPQHF. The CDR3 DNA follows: TGTGCCAGCAGCCAACAGGGGAGCAATCAGCCCCAGCATTTT.

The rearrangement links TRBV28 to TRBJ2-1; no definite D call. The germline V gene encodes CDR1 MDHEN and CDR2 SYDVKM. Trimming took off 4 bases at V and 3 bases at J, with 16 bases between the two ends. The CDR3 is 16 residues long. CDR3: CASSSRDSTYYNEQFF. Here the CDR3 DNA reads TGTGCCAGCAGTTCACGAGACTCTACATACTACAATGAGCAGTTCTTC.

The CDR3 DNA reads as TGTGCCAGCATCGGACAGGGAATTGACCGAAACACCATATATTTT. Translation gives CASIGQGIDRNTIYF. The V and J genes are TRBV6-5 and TRBJ1-3; 8 bases agree with TRBD1. This CDR3 has 15 residues. Losses at the gene ends were 7 bases for V and 5 bases for J; bases not matched to a gene: 10. CDR1 and CDR2 (germline): MNHEY, SVGAGI.

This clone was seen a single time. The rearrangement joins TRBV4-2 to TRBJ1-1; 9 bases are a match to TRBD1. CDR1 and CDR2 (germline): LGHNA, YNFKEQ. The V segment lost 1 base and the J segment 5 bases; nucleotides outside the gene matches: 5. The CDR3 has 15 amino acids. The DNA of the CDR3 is TGTGCCAGCAGCCAAGCCGGGACAGGGTATACTGAAGCTTTCTTT. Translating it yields CASSQAGTGYTEAFF.